This TCR beta chain was captured in a study of blood T cell repertoires in COVID-19. Study-wide context: Material from acute and convalescent COVID-19 was sourced from the United States, Italy and Spain. The analysed material was cDNA or gDNA that came from T cells, B-cell-depleted T cells, or PBMCs.

As handled by the study authors: Amplification of reference gene primers provided the estimated nucleated cell counts. Only in-frame clones appear in the TCRdb table, and some are missing; sequencing was by immunoSEQ multiplex PCR. V and J calls plus clone size are reproduced from that table; the DNA served to infer D and trimming. The table records more than 40,000 clones, more than 75% of them present only once. V was shortened by 2 bases and J by 5 bases, with 21 bases between the two germline ends. The CDR3 extends over 17 amino acids. Germline-derived CDR1 and CDR2 are MGHDK and SYGVNS. This TCR was sampled from a human donor in a cohort sampled during active COVID-19. Source material: peripheral blood. The rearrangement links TRBV25-1 to TRBJ2-5, with a weak D call TRBD1 (5 bases). This CDR3 reads CASSEVGNSKKGETQYF. CDR3 bases: TGTGCCAGCAGTGAAGTAGGAAACAGTAAGAAGGGGGAGACCCAGTACTTC.